Below are 32 T cell receptor beta chains sequenced from a single sample in a study of cytomegalovirus exposure and HLA in healthy donors. 13 Jbeta primers and 60 Vbeta primers were used for the PCR. Libraries were prepared by immunoSEQ multiplex PCR; TCRdb keeps only in-frame clonotypes and omits some of them. This table has over 130,000 clones, approximately 88% appearing once. The sample consisted of PBMCs. The receptors derive from a middle-aged woman in good health and CMV-seronegative.

V is TRBV28 and J is TRBJ1-4, with TRBD1 matching over 9 bases. Unmatched junction bases numbered 11, after V lost 10 bases and J lost 5 bases. CDR1 is MDHEN and CDR2 is SYDVKM in the germline V gene. The CDR3 totals 15 residues. This CDR3 reads CATETGGRSNEKLFF. The CDR3 DNA follows: TGTGCCACCGAAACAGGGGGCCGGAGCAATGAAAAACTGTTTTTT.

This clone was found a few times. V gene TRBV15 combines with J gene TRBJ1-3; D unresolved. The V gene's germline CDR1 is LNHNV and CDR2 YYDKDF (reference sequence). The length of the CDR3 is 15 residues. Trimming took 0 bases from V and 5 from J, leaving 11 bases between them. The CDR3 spells CATSRDAAARNTIYF. As DNA, the CDR3 is TGTGCCACCAGCAGAGATGCGGCAGCGCGAAACACCATATATTTT.

The chain links TRBV11-3 to TRBJ1-2; TRBD1 is a possible D gene (5 bases). The V and J ends lost 5 bases and 8 bases respectively, with 15 bases between them. The length of the CDR3 is 13 residues. CDR1 and CDR2 from the germline V gene are SGHNT and YENEEA. The CDR3 DNA reads TGTGCCAGCAGCCGACTCTGGGGGGAAGGCTACACCTTC. Protein product: CASSRLWGEGYTF.

This clone occurred a few times. The rearrangement uses TRBV6-6 and TRBJ2-5; the D gene is possibly TRBD2 (5 bases). Germline assignment: CDR1 MNHNY and CDR2 SVGAGI (reference sequence). The CDR3 loop spans 13 amino acids. Trimming cost V 7 bases and J 1 base, with 10 bases left between them. As DNA, the CDR3 is TGTGCCAGCATACCCAGCGGCCAAGAGACCCAGTACTTC. Residues: CASIPSGQETQYF.

The CDR3, as DNA: TGTGCCAGCTCCCAGGATAGCAATCAGCCCCAGCATTTT. Residues: CASSQDSNQPQHF. The rearrangement uses TRBV18 and TRBJ1-5, with D unclear. The CDR3 contains 13 residues. Germline V lookup: CDR1 KGHSH, CDR2 LQKENI. Trimming shortened V by 6 bases and J by 0 bases, and 6 bases separated the two germline ends. The full variable domain, in which reference TRBV18 and TRBJ1-5 provide the parts outside the CDR3, is NAGVMQNPRHLVRRRGQEARLRCSPMKGHSHVYWYRQLPEEGLKFMVYLQKENIIDESGMPKERFSAEFPKEGPSILRIQQVVRGDSAAYFCASSQDSNQPQHFGDGTRLSIL.

CDR3 sequence: CASSYGTGGAYYGYTF. CDR3 in DNA: TGTGCCAGCAGTTACGGGACAGGGGGCGCGTACTATGGCTACACCTTC. V gene TRBV6-5 combines with J gene TRBJ1-2; 12 nucleotides match TRBD1. The junction had 4 bases not matched to a gene; V was cut back by 2 bases and J by 3 bases. The CDR3 has 16 residues. In germline, CDR1 is MNHEY, CDR2 SVGAGI.

The gene calls are TRBV4-1 and TRBJ2-7; 10 positions agree with TRBD1. This CDR3 is 14 amino acids long. V trimming: 3 bases; J trimming: 7 bases; junction bases outside the gene matches: 6. The germline V gene has CDR1 MGHRA and CDR2 YSYEKL. This chain's CDR3 is CASSHPGQGIEQYF. CDR3 in DNA: TGCGCCAGCAGCCATCCGGGACAGGGGATAGAGCAGTACTTC.

The V gene is TRBV5-1, the J gene TRBJ1-6; D gene ambiguous. This CDR3 spans 15 amino acids. V shed 4 bases and J shed 0 bases, with 8 bases lying between them. CDR1 and CDR2 (germline): SGHRS, YFSETQ. The CDR3 here is CASSGQSSYNSPLHF. The DNA for the CDR3 is TGCGCCAGCAGCGGGCAAAGCTCCTATAATTCACCCCTCCACTTT.

The V and J genes are TRBV7-2 and TRBJ2-3; perhaps TRBD2 as D (5 bases). The CDR3 loop spans 13 amino acids. Trimming removed 5 bases at V and 3 bases at J, with 9 bases between. Germline CDR1 SGHTA, CDR2 FQGNSA. The CDR3 DNA is TGTGCCAGCAGCCAAGTAGCGACAGATACGCAGTATTTT. Its translation is CASSQVATDTQYF.

This clone was recorded only once. CDR3 region: CASSLLRQGSYEQYF. CDR3 nucleotides: TGTGCCAGCAGCCTTTTGCGACAGGGGTCCTACGAGCAGTACTTC. The genes are TRBV2 and TRBJ2-7; 8 nucleotides align to TRBD1. CDR1 and CDR2 from the germline V gene are SNHLY and FYNNEI. The junction had 8 bases not matched to a gene; V was cut back by 6 bases and J by 1 base. The CDR3 spans 15 residues.

This clone was detected once. The gene calls are TRBV6-1 and TRBJ1-5; D perhaps matches TRBD1 (5 bases). The CDR3 covers 13 residues. CDR1 and CDR2 from the germline V gene are MNHNS and SASEGT. Deletions cut 3 bases from V and 7 bases from J, with 10 bases between. The CDR3 is CASSDGGLQPQHF. CDR3 nucleotides: TGTGCCAGCAGTGATGGGGGGTTACAGCCCCAGCATTTT.

The J gene is TRBJ1-1, the V gene TRBV7-9, with D unresolved. This CDR3 is built from 12 residues. V was pared by 4 bases and J by 4 bases, with 7 bases between. Germline V gene lookup returns CDR1 SEHNR and CDR2 FQNEAQ (reference sequence). The DNA of the CDR3 is TGTGCCAGCAGCTCCGCGAGCACTGAAGCTTTCTTT. It encodes CASSSASTEAFF. The variable domain in full, with the rest retrieved from reference TRBV7-9 and TRBJ1-1, is DTGVSQNPRHKITKRGQNVTFRCDPISEHNRLYWYRQTLGQGPEFLTYFQNEAQLEKSRLLSDRFSAERPKGSFSTLEIQRTEQGDSAMYLCASSSASTEAFFGQGTRLTVV.

A note on this clone: A junction end diverges from the germline sequence, so it may reflect a read error. The chain recombines TRBV7-9 with TRBJ2-3; tentatively, D is TRBD2 (5 bases). Looked up from germline, CDR1 is SEHNR and CDR2 is FQNEAQ (reference sequence). The CDR3 spans 16 residues. The DNA of the CDR3 is TGTTCCAGCAGCTCCGTAGCGTTGGCTAGCACAGATACGCAGTATTTT. It is translated as CSSSSVALASTDTQYF.

The rearrangement links TRBV5-1 to TRBJ2-7, with D perhaps matching TRBD2 (5 bases). Per germline, CDR1 SGHRS and CDR2 YFSETQ. The CDR3 sequence is 20 residues long. V lost 0 bases and J 4 bases, leaving 29 bases between the germline ends. The CDR3 nucleotides read TGCGCCAGCAGCTTGGTCGGGATCCAGGCGCTAAATAGGGCCGCATACGAGCAGTACTTC. It yields the protein CASSLVGIQALNRAAYEQYF.

The chain couples TRBV5-6 to TRBJ2-7; D might be TRBD1 (5 bases). The V end was cut by 4 bases, the J end by 2 bases, with 16 bases between. Germline lookup yields CDR1 SGHDT and CDR2 YYEEEE. This CDR3 spans 15 amino acids. The CDR3 nucleotides are TGTGCCAGCAGCCACAGGCCGGAGTCAACCTACGAGCAGTACTTC. Protein: CASSHRPESTYEQYF.

Note on this clone: At one end, the junction sequence differs from germline, possibly due to a read error. The identical CDR3 is also encoded by other nucleotide sequences in the sample. The rearrangement links TRBV7-7 to TRBJ2-5, with 7 bases identical to TRBD2. Germline CDR1 is SSHAT and CDR2 is FNYEAQ (reference sequence). This CDR3 contains 16 residues. CDR3 nucleotide sequence: TGTGCTAGCAGCTTAGGGGTGGGAGGGCCGGGCGAGACCCAGTACTTC. Protein: CASSLGVGGPGETQYF.

In this sample, this clone turned up once. The rearrangement joins TRBV4-1 to TRBJ2-3, with a weak D call TRBD2 (6 bases). V was pared by 8 bases and J by 5 bases, with 23 bases between. CDR1 and CDR2 from the germline V gene are MGHRA and YSYEKL. This CDR3 is 16 amino acids long. The CDR3 DNA sequence: TGCGCCAGCGGCTTGGAATCCCAACGAGCGGGAGATACGCAGTATTTT. It codes for CASGLESQRAGDTQYF.

The rearrangement joins TRBV20-1 to TRBJ2-1; D uncertain. V dropped 4 bases and J dropped 10 bases, with 8 bases sitting between them. This CDR3 is built from 10 residues. In germline, CDR1 is DFQATT, CDR2 SNEGSKA (reference sequence). The CDR3 sequence is CSAKQNEQFF. The CDR3 DNA is TGCAGTGCTAAACAAAACGAGCAGTTCTTC.

CDR3 nucleotide sequence: TGTGCCAGCAGTTTATTAGGGGGCCCTTCCTACGAGCAGTACTTC. Protein product: CASSLLGGPSYEQYF. V gene TRBV28 combines with J gene TRBJ2-7; TRBD1 matches at 7 bases. V gave up 1 base and J gave up 1 base; unmatched junction bases: 4. There are 15 residues in the CDR3. From germline, CDR1 is MDHEN and CDR2 SYDVKM.

The sample holds a few counts of this clone. Relative to the germline gene, one junction end is altered; a read error may explain this. The chain is built from TRBV10-3 and TRBJ2-3, with a weak D call TRBD2 (6 bases). CDR1 ENHRY and CDR2 SYGVKD come from the germline V gene. There are 12 residues in the CDR3. The CDR3 DNA reads as TGTGCCATCAGTGACGGGAGAGATGCGCAGTATTTT. Protein: CAISDGRDAQYF.

The chain employs TRBV6-6 and TRBJ2-5, with D hard to call. Germline loops: CDR1 MNHNY, CDR2 SVGAGI (reference sequence). The length of the CDR3 is 13 residues. V lost 2 bases and J 5 bases, leaving 9 bases between the germline ends. DNA for the CDR3: TGTGCCAGCAGTTACATGGGCGTTGAGACCCAGTACTTC. Translating gives CASSYMGVETQYF.

This rearrangement joins TRBV27 to TRBJ2-2, with D tentatively TRBD2 (6 bases). This CDR3 has 16 amino acids. The germline V gene encodes CDR1 MNHEY and CDR2 SMNVEV (reference sequence). The V gene lost 5 bases and the J gene lost 1 base, with 14 bases spanning the gap. This chain's CDR3 is CASSPTWDLNTGELFF. DNA for the CDR3: TGTGCCAGCAGTCCAACGTGGGACTTGAACACCGGGGAGCTGTTTTTT.

The V call is TRBV7-9, the J call TRBJ1-5; tentatively, D is TRBD1 (5 bases). The CDR3 has 14 residues. Germline CDR1 reads SEHNR; CDR2 reads FQNEAQ (reference sequence). Trimming stripped 3 bases from V and 9 bases from J, with 15 bases between. The CDR3 bases are TGTGCCAGCAGCTTTGACGGGGGTAAGGGGCCCCAGCATTTT. Its protein product is CASSFDGGKGPQHF.

This chain links TRBV20-1 with TRBJ2-7; D uncertain. Between the trimmed V and J ends, which lost 6 bases and 3 bases, there was a span of 9 bases. CDR3 length: 11 residues. The germline V gene encodes CDR1 DFQATT and CDR2 SNEGSKA (reference sequence). DNA for the CDR3: TGCAGTGCCCTGGTCGGCTACGAGCAGTACTTC. It codes for CSALVGYEQYF.

This chain joins TRBV11-2 and TRBJ2-7, with D possibly being TRBD2 (7 bases). From germline, CDR1 is SGHAT and CDR2 FQNNGV. V was pared by 3 bases and J by 6 bases, with 12 bases between. The CDR3 totals 13 residues. The DNA for the CDR3 is TGTGCCAGCAGCTTCCCCGGGGGGCTCGAGCAGTACTTC. As protein: CASSFPGGLEQYF.

V is TRBV6-1 and J is TRBJ2-3, with 9 bases aligning to TRBD1. The CDR3 extends over 14 amino acids. V lost 7 bases, J lost 4 bases, and 6 bases stayed unmatched. CDR1 and CDR2 from the germline V gene are MNHNS and SASEGT. The CDR3 here is CASTGTGPADTQYF. DNA for the CDR3: TGTGCCAGCACCGGGACAGGGCCCGCAGATACGCAGTATTTT.

The chain links TRBV29-1 to TRBJ1-1, with D tentatively TRBD1 (5 bases). Trimming cost V 4 bases and J 2 bases, with 8 bases left between them. Germline V gene lookup returns CDR1 SQVTM and CDR2 ANQGSEA. This CDR3 spans 12 amino acids. The CDR3 nucleotides read TGCAGCGTTGTAGGGGAAAACACTGAAGCTTTCTTT. Protein product: CSVVGENTEAFF.

A note on this clone: One end of the junction does not line up with germline, which may come from a read error. The genes are TRBV2 and TRBJ2-4, with 9 bases fitting TRBD2. The CDR3 length is 16 residues. Germline V gives CDR1 SNHLY, CDR2 FYNNEI. In DNA, the CDR3 is TGTGCCAGCAGTGTTGGTAGCGGGAGATCCAAAAACGTTCAGTACTTC. This translates into CASSVGSGRSKNVQYF.

On this clone: The identical CDR3 is also encoded by other nucleotide sequences in the sample. The V call is TRBV11-3, the J call TRBJ2-1, with 7 bases lining up with TRBD2. The CDR3 is 16 residues long. The J segment lost 3 bases and the V segment lost 1 base, leaving 6 bases of the junction unmatched. CDR1 and CDR2 (germline): SGHNT, YENEEA. The CDR3 DNA reads TGTGCCAGCAGCTTAGGTGGCTCGGGAGGCTACAATGAGCAGTTCTTC. It specifies CASSLGGSGGYNEQFF.

In this sample, this clone turned up a few times. The chain employs TRBV4-1 and TRBJ2-2; D uncertain. V lost 0 bases and J 5 bases, leaving 4 bases between the germline ends. Per the germline V gene, CDR1 is MGHRA and CDR2 is YSYEKL. The CDR3 sequence is 13 residues long. CDR3 in DNA: TGCGCCAGCAGCCAAGAGCGTACCGGGGAGCTGTTTTTT. Translated: CASSQERTGELFF.

The V call is TRBV6-1, the J call TRBJ2-7; D unresolved. Deletions cut 1 base from V and 5 bases from J, with 15 bases between. The CDR3 extends over 15 amino acids. CDR1 MNHNS and CDR2 SASEGT come from the germline V gene. This chain's CDR3 is CASSEGTTPRNEQYF. In DNA form, the CDR3 reads TGTGCCAGCAGTGAAGGCACTACGCCTAGGAACGAGCAGTACTTC.

This clone was found once. J is TRBJ2-1 and V is TRBV2; tentative D call: TRBD1 (6 bases). Trimming cost V 7 bases and J 6 bases, with 13 bases left between them. Germline V CDR1 and CDR2: SNHLY, FYNNEI. The CDR3 sequence is 13 residues long. CDR3 DNA: TGTGCCAGCAAACAGGGTGAAACCAATGAGCAGTTCTTC. The encoded protein is CASKQGETNEQFF. Using reference TRBV2 and TRBJ2-1 for the parts outside the CDR3, the full variable domain is EPEVTQTPSHQVTQMGQEVILRCVPISNHLYFYWYRQILGQKVEFLVSFYNNEISEKSEIFDDQFSVERPDGSNFTLKIRSTKLEDSAMYFCASKQGETNEQFFGPGTRLTVL.